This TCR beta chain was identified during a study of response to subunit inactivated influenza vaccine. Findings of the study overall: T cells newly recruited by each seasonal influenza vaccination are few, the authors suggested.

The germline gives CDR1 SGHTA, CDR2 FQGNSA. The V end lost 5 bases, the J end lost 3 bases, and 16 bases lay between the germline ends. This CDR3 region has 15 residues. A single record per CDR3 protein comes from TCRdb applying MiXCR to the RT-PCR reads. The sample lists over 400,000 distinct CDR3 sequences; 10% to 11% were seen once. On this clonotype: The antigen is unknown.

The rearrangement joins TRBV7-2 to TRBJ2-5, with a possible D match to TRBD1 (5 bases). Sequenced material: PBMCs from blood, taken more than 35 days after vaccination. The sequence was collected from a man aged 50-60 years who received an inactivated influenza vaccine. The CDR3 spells CASSLPGQAKETQYF. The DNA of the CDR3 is TGTGCCAGCAGCCTCCCAGGACAAGCGAAAGAGACCCAGTACTTC.